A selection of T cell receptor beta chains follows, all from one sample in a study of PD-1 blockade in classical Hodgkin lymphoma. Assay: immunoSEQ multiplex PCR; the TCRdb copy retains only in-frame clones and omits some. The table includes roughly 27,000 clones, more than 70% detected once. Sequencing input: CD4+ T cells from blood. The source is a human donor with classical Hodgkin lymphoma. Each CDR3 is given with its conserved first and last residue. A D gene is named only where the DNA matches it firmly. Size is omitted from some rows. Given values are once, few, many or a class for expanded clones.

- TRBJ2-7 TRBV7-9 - TGTGCCAGCACCTCCGGCTACGAGCAGTACTTC CASTSGYEQYF
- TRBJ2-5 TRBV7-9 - TGTGCCAGCAGCTTAGGTATACGGGGAGAGACCCAGTACTTC CASSLGIRGETQYF
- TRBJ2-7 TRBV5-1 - TGCGCCAGCAGCTTGGCCTTACTAGCCTCCGAGCAGTACTTC CASSLALLASEQYF
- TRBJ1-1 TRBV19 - TGTGCCAGTAGTGCCTTCCCTGGGGCCACTGAAGCTTTCTTT CASSAFPGATEAFF
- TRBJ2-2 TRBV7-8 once TGTGCCAGCAGCCCGGAGACCTATGGTCCCGGGGAGCTGTTTTTT CASSPETYGPGELFF
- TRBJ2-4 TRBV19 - TGTGCCAGTAGTATAGCTGGGGCAGCCAAAAACATTCAGTACTTC CASSIAGAAKNIQYF
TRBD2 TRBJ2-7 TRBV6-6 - TGTGCCAGCAGTTACTCGCAGCGGGGTCAAGACTACGAGCAGTACTTC CASSYSQRGQDYEQYF
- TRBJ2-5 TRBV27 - TGTGCCAGCAGTTTCGGGGAGGTGGAGACCCAGTACTTC CASSFGEVETQYF
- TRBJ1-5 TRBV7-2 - TGTGCCAGCAGCTTAGGACCGATAAATCAGCCCCAGCATTTT CASSLGPINQPQHF
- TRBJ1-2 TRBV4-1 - TGCGCCAGCAGCCAAGGTTTAGGCAGGGCCATTAACTATGGCTACACCTTC CASSQGLGRAINYGYTF
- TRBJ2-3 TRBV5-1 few TGCGCCAGCAGCGGTGCGGGCGTGGGGAATACGCAGTATTTT CASSGAGVGNTQYF
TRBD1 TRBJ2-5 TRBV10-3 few TGTGCCATCAGTGGCGGACAGGGAGTAGAGACCCAGTACTTC CAISGGQGVETQYF
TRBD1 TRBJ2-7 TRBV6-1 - TGTGCCAGCAGGGGACAGGGGAGTTACGAGCAGTACTTC CASRGQGSYEQYF
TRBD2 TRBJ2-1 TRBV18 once TGTGCCAGCTCACCAAAGTTACTAGCGGGAGGCATCGATGAGCAGTTCTTC CASSPKLLAGGIDEQFF
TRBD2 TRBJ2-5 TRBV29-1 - TGCAGCGTTGAGGTCGCGGGAGGTGAAGAGACCCAGTACTTC CSVEVAGGEETQYF
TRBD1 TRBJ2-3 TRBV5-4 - TGTGCCAGCAGCTTGGCCCGACAGGGTGCAGATACGCAGTATTTT CASSLARQGADTQYF
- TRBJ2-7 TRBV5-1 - TGCGCCAGCAGTTTGGCCCCATTAGGGGGAGGGAACTCCTACGAGCAGTACTTC CASSLAPLGGGNSYEQYF
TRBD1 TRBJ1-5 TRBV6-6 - TGTGCCAGCAGTGCGTCAGGGGGCGGCAATCAGCCCCAGCATTTT CASSASGGGNQPQHF